This T cell receptor beta chain originates from a study of shared clonotypes between healthy human individuals. The trim removed 1 base at V and 4 bases at J, leaving 4 bases unmatched. This CDR3 region has 14 residues. Germline CDR1 SGHDT, CDR2 YYEEEE. This was a deep-level run. This table comes from immunoSEQ multiplex PCR, and its TCRdb copy is limited to in-frame clones, with some not included. This sample yields under 2.5 million clones, of which approximately 90% are seen a single time; 0.37% belongs to the top ten. This chain links TRBV5-6 with TRBJ1-1; 7 bases are a match to TRBD1. The sequencing sample was made of naive CD4+ T cells from PBMCs. The subset was: CD45RA+ positively selected. This receptor was obtained from a man between 18 and 29 years old in good health. Some clones in this sample may be carry-over from other donors' samples. CDR3 nucleotides: TGTGCCAGCAGCTTGTACAGGGGTCCCACTGAAGCTTTCTTT. Its protein is CASSLYRGPTEAFF.